This T cell receptor beta chain appears in the sequencing data of a study of T cell responses to AZD1222 COVID-19 vaccine (dated by TCRdb to about 2021). Regarding the study in general: AZD1222 recipients with second doses at about 4 weeks or about 12 weeks were pooled, because spike-specific TCR depth and breadth did not differ between schedules. A total of around 240 trial participants underwent TCR sequencing, of whom about 210 received two doses of AZD1222 and some 25 received two doses of the MenACWY control vaccine. Trial participants were enrolled by age into 18-55, 56-69 and 70-plus year subgroups, with approximately 160, 26 and 62 TCR-sequenced participants respectively. Paper-wide results and their limitations: Epitopes outside the regions mutated in the B.1.351 and B.1.1.7 variants were reportedly recognized by nearly half of the unique spike-specific TCRs. After two AZD1222 doses, spike-specific TCR breadth and depth were significantly higher than at day 0 and than in MenACWY recipients. In the small 56-69-year group, the increase in depth fell short of significance, most likely because of low power. Participants were mostly white British and included more females than males, and it was suggested by the authors that clonal diversity may have been underestimated. Because no day 14 peak-response samples were available, the repertoires could be characterized only after the peak T cell response. Only 5 to 7 AZD1222 recipients were SARS-CoV-2 seropositive at baseline, limiting conclusions about previously exposed vaccinees. The vaccine-associated CD4 TCRs covered the entire spike protein, and the dominant responses fell in regions 160-218 and 743-854.

Note on this clone: What antigen it recognizes has not been identified. No base quality values were provided; no much bigger clone lies one nucleotide off.

The CDR3 regions of human TCRbeta chains were subjected to immunosequencing. The paper's processing steps were these. Repertoire TCRs were checked for matches against a reference library of SARS-CoV-2-specific TCRs that had been generated using the MIRA antigen-specificity platform. Breadth meant the fraction of unique TCRs that were SARS-CoV-2-associated, whereas depth meant the fraction of total T cells that were SARS-CoV-2-associated. Using the MIRA data, each spike-specific TCR was assigned both to the spike region to which the TCR was reactive and to a CD4 or CD8 class. Log10-transformed breadth and depth values were compared by one-way ANOVA with Sidak's multiple comparisons tests. As stored in TCRdb, this immuneACCESS dataset retains in-frame rearrangements with V and J assigned. A fraction of the clones does not appear; measured against another copy, unresolved V genes explain less than half of the discrepancy, and the remainder lacks a known reason. The V and J calls and clone size come from that table; D and trimming were worked out from the DNA. The sample table contains nearly 100,000 clones; only one count was recorded for around nine tenths of them. The ten largest clones take up roughly 2.8% of the sample.

The intended sense of this specimen's time point label: baseline before first vaccination. Vaccinee samples came from UK trials COV001 and COV002, including a single-blind randomized controlled phase 2/3 trial of AZD1222 (ChAdOx1 nCoV-19) in healthy adults. For TCRbeta chain sequencing, PBMC samples were collected from trial participants at day 0 and at day 28 after the second dose. The sequence was obtained from an adult in good health. The sample in question was peripheral blood, obtained on day 0 of AZD1222 vaccination.

The CDR3 has the sequence CSVRPQGTEAFF. DNA sequence: TGCAGCGTTCGTCCGCAGGGCACTGAAGCTTTCTTT. This chain joins TRBV29-1 to TRBJ1-1, and perhaps TRBD1 as D gene, on 5 matching bases. The CDR3 starts with the cysteine, ends with the phenylalanine, and has 12 residues. This entry keeps only the CDR3 DNA: 36 bases, framed from base 1. V sheds 5 bases and J sheds 4 bases, leaving 11 bases between their ends. Via the germline V gene, CDR1 is SQVTM and CDR2 ANQGSEA.